These 3 T cell receptor beta chains were all obtained from the same sample, sequenced in a study of blood T cells in healthy people across ages. Primers used in a second PCR of about 6 to 11 cycles were a sample-barcoded 5' primer and a J-beta primer mix. TCRdb reprocessed the 5' RACE reads with MiXCR, giving one entry per CDR3 protein. This table holds 600,000 to 1,000,000 distinct CDR3 sequences, roughly 64% found once. Sequencing used blood. The receptors here all came from a man aged 30 to 45 in good health.

The table lists this clonotype with a count of one. This chain uses TRBV5-1 with TRBJ2-1, with 7 bases lining up with TRBD1. Per the germline V gene, CDR1 is SGHRS and CDR2 is YFSETQ. After removal of 0 bases from V and 6 bases from J, the junction contained 3 bases not matched to a gene. CDR3 length: 14 amino acids. Here the CDR3 reads CASSLGGQPNEQFF. CDR3 sequence (DNA): TGCGCCAGCAGCTTGGGGGGACAGCCCAATGAGCAGTTCTTC.

The rearrangement uses TRBV28 and TRBJ1-1; a weak D match, TRBD1 (6 bases). V lost 2 bases and J lost 0, with 13 bases in between. From germline, CDR1 is MDHEN and CDR2 SYDVKM. The CDR3 is made up of 16 amino acids. The CDR3 is CASSLGGGPMNTEAFF. CDR3 DNA: TGTGCCAGCAGTTTAGGTGGGGGGCCCATGAACACTGAAGCTTTCTTT.

This clonotype showed up just once. The chain has TRBV11-3 and TRBJ2-5; D not certain. V was pared by 5 bases and J by 2 bases, with 18 bases between. There are 16 residues in the CDR3. The germline CDR1 and CDR2 sequences are SGHNT and YENEEA. CDR3 region: CASSKSVVLGQETQYF. The CDR3 region has the DNA TGTGCCAGCAGCAAGAGCGTCGTGTTGGGGCAAGAGACCCAGTACTTC.